This T cell receptor (beta chain) originates from a study of blood T cell repertoires in COVID-19 (dated by TCRdb to 2018 to 2020). For context, the study as a whole: Samples from collaborators originated in the United States, Italy and Spain and spanned both the acute and convalescent phases of COVID-19. Deeply sampled blood TCRbeta repertoires from subjects exposed to, actively infected with, or recovered from COVID-19 were included in the dataset. The repertoires were released in a freely available public database meant as a resource for research on the immune response to SARS-CoV-2. Where available, HLA class I and class II types were taken from metadata supplied by the sample provider and were not determined by assay-based typing. The samples were drawn from two sources: the first 160 participants of the ongoing ImmuneRACE study, and about 1,300 subjects contributed by 6 global collaborators. The material from the prospective study consisted of cDNA or gDNA derived from T cells, B-cell-depleted T cells, or PBMCs. Sample metadata almost always included a de-identified subject ID, COVID-19 status, age in years and sex. The research as a whole found: The quantity of clinical and demographic metadata differed by source and by participant and was supplied without curation.

The germline V gene supplies CDR1 SGHDN and CDR2 FVKESK. Ends trimmed: V by 4 bases, J by 6 bases; bases unmatched to a gene: 5. Its CDR3 holds 14 amino acids, cysteine through phenylalanine. The retained sequence is limited to the CDR3, 42 bases, with the frame set at the first base. TCRbeta CDR3 regions were amplified from genomic DNA using the immunoSEQ Assay, a bias-controlled multiplex PCR. On the authors' methods: The number of nucleated cells in each sample was estimated by amplification of reference gene primers within the assay. Sequence reads were collapsed and filtered to measure the absolute abundance of every unique TCRbeta CDR3 rearrangement. Productive Simpson clonality was computed per sample as the square root of Simpson's diversity index over productive rearrangements. As stored in TCRdb, this immuneACCESS dataset retains in-frame rearrangements with V and J assigned. A fraction of the clones does not appear; measured against another copy, unresolved V genes explain less than half of the discrepancy, and the remainder lacks a known reason. That table is the source of V, J and clone size, and D and trimming were worked out from the DNA. The sample table shows about 59,000 clones, and 75% to 95% are seen once. About a sixth of the sample is taken by the ten largest.

Concerning this clone itself: Its antigen has not been determined. Base qualities are not recorded, but no much larger clone differs from it by a single base.

The collaborating institutions used their own protocols to collect whole blood in K2EDTA tubes. Collaborator samples were shipped for TCRbeta analysis as frozen whole blood, isolated PBMCs, or DNA extracted from either sample type. Material: peripheral blood. The V and J genes are TRBV14 and TRBJ2-2; 7 nucleotides in the junction match TRBD1. This TCR was sampled from an elderly man with acute or convalescent COVID-19. In nucleotide form, the sequence is TGTGCCAGCAGCCCTTTGCAGGGGGCCGGGGAGCTGTTTTTT. Translated, it reads CASSPLQGAGELFF. The CDR3 plus the reference TRBV14 and TRBJ2-2 genes for the other parts give the full variable domain: EAGVTQFPSHSVIEKGQTVTLRCDPISGHDNLYWYRRVMGKEIKFLLHFVKESKQDESGMPNNRFLAERTGGTYSTLKVQPAELEDSGVYFCASSPLQGAGELFFGEGSRLTVL.